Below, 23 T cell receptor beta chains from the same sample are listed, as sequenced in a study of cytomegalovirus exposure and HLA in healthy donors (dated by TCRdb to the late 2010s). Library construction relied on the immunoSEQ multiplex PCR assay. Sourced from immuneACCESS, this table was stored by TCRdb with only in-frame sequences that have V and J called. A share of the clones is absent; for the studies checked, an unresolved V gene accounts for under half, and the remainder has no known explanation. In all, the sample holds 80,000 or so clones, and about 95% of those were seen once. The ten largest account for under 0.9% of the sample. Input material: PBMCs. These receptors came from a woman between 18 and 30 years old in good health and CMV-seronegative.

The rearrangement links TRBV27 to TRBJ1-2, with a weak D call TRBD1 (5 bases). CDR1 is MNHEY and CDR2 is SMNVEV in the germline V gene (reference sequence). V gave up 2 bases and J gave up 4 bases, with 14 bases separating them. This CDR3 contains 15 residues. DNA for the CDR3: TGTGCCAGCAGTTTAAGCGGGGCAAATCGCTATGGCTACACCTTC. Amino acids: CASSLSGANRYGYTF.

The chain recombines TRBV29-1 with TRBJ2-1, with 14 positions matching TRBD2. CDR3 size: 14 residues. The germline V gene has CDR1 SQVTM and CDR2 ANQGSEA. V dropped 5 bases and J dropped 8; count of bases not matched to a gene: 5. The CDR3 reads CSVLGLAGVYEQFF. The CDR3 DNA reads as TGCAGCGTTTTGGGACTAGCGGGAGTTTATGAGCAGTTCTTC.

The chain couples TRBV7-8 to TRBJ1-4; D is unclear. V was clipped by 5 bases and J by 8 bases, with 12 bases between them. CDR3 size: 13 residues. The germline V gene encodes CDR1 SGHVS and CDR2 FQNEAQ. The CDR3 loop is CASSPRWAEKLFF. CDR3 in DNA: TGTGCCAGCAGCCCCCGGTGGGCCGAAAAACTGTTTTTT.

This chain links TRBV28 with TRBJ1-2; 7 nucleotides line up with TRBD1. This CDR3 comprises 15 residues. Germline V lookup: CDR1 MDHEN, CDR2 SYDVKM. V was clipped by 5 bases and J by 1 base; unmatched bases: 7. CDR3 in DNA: TGTGCCAGCAGTCCTTCGGGACAGCTTAACTATGGCTACACCTTC. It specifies CASSPSGQLNYGYTF.

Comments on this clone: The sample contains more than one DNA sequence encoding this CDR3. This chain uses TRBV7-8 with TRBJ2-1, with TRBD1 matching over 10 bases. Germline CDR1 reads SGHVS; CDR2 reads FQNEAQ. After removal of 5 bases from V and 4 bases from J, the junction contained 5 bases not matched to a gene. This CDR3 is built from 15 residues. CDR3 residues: CASSPGTGAYNEQFF. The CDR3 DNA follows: TGTGCCAGCAGCCCCGGGACAGGGGCTTACAATGAGCAGTTCTTC.

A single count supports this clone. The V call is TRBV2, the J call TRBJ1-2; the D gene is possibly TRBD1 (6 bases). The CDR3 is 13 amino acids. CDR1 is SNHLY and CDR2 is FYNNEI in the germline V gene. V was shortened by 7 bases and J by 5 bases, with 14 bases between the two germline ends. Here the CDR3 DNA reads TGTGCCAGCAACAGGGAGCTTGTATATGGCTACACCTTC. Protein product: CASNRELVYGYTF.

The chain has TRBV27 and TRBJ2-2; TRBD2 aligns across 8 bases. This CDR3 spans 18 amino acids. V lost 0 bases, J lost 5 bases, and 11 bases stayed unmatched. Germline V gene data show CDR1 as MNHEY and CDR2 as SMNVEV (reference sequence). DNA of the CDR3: TGTGCCAGCAGTTTATCCCCGGTTAGCGGGATGGGAACCGGGGAGCTGTTTTTT. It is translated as CASSLSPVSGMGTGELFF.

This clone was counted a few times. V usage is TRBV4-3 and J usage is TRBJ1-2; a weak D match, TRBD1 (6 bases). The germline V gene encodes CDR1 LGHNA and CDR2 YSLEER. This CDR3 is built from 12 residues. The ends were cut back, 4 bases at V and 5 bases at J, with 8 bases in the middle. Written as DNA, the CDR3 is TGCGCCAGCAGCCTACAGGGATATGGCTACACCTTC. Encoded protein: CASSLQGYGYTF.

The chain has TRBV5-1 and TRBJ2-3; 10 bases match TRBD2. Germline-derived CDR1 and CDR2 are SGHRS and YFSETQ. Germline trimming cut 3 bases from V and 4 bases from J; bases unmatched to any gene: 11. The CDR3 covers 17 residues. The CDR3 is CASSWGPGLAGADTQYF. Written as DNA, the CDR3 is TGCGCCAGCAGCTGGGGGCCGGGGCTAGCGGGGGCAGATACGCAGTATTTT. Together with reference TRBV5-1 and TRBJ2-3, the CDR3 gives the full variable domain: KAGVTQTPRYLIKTRGQQVTLSCSPISGHRSVSWYQQTPGQGLQFLFEYFSETQRNKGNFPGRFSGRQFSNSRSEMNVSTLELGDSALYLCASSWGPGLAGADTQYFGPGTRLTVL.

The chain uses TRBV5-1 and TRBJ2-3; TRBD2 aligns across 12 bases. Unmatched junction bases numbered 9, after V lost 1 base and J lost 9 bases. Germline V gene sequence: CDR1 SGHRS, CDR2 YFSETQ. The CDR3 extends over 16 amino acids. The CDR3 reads CASSLFLAGGLETQYF. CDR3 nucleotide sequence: TGCGCCAGCAGCTTGTTTCTAGCGGGAGGGCTGGAGACGCAGTATTTT.

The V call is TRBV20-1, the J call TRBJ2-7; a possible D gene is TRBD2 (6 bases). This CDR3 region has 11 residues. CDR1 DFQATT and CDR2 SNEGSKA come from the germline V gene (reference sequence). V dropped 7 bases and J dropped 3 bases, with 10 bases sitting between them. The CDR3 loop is CSVLGGYEQYF. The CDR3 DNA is TGCAGTGTTCTGGGAGGCTACGAGCAGTACTTC.

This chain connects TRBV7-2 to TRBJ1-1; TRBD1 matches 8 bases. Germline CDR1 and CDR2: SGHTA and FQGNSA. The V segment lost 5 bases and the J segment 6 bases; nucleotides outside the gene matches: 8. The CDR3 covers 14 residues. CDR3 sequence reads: CASSAEPGGSEAFF. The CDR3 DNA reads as TGTGCCAGCAGCGCAGAACCAGGGGGCTCTGAAGCTTTCTTT.

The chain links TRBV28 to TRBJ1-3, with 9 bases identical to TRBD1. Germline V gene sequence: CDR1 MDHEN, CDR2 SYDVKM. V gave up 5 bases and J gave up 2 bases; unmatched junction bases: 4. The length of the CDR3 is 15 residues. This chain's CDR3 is CASSPGQGTGNTIYF. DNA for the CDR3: TGTGCCAGCAGTCCCGGACAGGGGACTGGAAACACCATATATTTT.

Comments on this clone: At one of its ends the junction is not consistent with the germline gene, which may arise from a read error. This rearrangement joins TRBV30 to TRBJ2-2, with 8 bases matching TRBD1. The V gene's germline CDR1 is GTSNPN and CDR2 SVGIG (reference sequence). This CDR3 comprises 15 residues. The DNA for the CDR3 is TGTGCCTGGCCACAGGGGGGAAAGGAACACCGGGGAGCTGTTTTT. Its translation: CAWPQGGKEHRGAVF.

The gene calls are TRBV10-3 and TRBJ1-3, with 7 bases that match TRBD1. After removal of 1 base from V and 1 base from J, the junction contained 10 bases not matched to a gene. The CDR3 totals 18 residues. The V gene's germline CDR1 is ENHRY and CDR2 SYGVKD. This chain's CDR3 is CAISEWGQRPTSGNTIYF. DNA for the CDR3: TGTGCCATCAGTGAGTGGGGACAGCGGCCAACATCTGGAAACACCATATATTTT.

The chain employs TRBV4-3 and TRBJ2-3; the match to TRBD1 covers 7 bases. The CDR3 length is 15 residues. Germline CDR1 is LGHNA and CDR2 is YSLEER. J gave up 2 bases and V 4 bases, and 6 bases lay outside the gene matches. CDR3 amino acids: CASSPTQGVTDTQYF. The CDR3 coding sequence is TGCGCCAGCAGCCCCACGCAGGGGGTCACAGATACGCAGTATTTT.

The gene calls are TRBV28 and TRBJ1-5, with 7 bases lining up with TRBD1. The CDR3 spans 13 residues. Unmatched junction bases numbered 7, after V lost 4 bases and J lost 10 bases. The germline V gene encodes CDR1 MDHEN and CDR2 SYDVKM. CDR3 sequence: CASSWNRGFPQHF. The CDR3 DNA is TGTGCCAGCAGTTGGAACAGGGGCTTCCCCCAGCATTTT.

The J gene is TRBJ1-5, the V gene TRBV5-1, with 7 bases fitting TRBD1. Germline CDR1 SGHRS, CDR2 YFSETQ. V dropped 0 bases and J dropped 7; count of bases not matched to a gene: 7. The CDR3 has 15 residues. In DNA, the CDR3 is TGCGCCAGCAGCTTGGGACAGGGAGGAAGGCAGCCCCAGCATTTT. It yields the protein CASSLGQGGRQPQHF.

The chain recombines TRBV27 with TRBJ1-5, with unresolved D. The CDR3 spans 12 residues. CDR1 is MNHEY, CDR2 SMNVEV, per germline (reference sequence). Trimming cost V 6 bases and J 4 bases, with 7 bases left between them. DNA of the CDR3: TGTGCCAGCAGCCCCCTAAATCAGCCCCAGCATTTT. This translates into CASSPLNQPQHF.

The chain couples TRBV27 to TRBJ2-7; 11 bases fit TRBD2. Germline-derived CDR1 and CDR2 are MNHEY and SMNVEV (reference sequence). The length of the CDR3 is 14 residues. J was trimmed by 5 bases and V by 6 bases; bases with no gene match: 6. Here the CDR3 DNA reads TGTGCCAGCAGAAGACTAGCGGGGTTAGACGAGCAGTACTTC. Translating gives CASRRLAGLDEQYF.

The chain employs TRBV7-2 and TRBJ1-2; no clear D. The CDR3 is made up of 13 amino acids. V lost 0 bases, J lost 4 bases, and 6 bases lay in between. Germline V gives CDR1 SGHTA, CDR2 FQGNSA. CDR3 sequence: CASSLAALYGYTF. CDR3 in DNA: TGTGCCAGCAGCTTAGCGGCTCTCTATGGCTACACCTTC.

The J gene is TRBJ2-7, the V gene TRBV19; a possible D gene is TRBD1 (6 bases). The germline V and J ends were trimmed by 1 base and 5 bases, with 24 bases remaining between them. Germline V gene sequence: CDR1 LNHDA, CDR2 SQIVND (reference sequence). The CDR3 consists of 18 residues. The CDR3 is CASSIGSTGSLRLHEQYF. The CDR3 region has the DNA TGTGCCAGTAGTATAGGCTCCACAGGGTCCCTCAGGCTTCACGAGCAGTACTTC.

The CDR3 sequence is CASSFAGTSGTTYEQYF. The CDR3, as DNA: TGTGCCAGCAGTTTCGCCGGGACTAGCGGGACCACCTACGAGCAGTACTTC. The rearrangement links TRBV28 to TRBJ2-7; 13 bases agree with TRBD2. With 3 bases clipped from V and 2 bases from J, the junction kept 7 bases outside the gene matches. CDR3 length equals 17 residues. The germline V gene encodes CDR1 MDHEN and CDR2 SYDVKM.